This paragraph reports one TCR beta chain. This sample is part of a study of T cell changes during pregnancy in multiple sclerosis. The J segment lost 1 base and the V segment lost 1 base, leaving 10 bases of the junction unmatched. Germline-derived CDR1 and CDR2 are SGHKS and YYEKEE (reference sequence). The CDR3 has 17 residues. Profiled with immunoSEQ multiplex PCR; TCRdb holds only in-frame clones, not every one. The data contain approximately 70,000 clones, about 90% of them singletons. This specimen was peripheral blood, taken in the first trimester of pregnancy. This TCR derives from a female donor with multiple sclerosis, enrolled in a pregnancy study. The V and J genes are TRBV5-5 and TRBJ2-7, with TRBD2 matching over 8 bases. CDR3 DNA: TGTGCCAGCAGCTTGCTGGTCGGGGGGGGGCTTTCCTACGAGCAGTACTTC. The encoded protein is CASSLLVGGGLSYEQYF.